The 16 T cell receptor beta chains given below trace back to one sample, sequenced in a study of vaccination effects on CD4 cells after COVID-19. Pools of viral peptides were used by the ViraFEST assay to expand antigen-specific CD4+ T cells ahead of sequencing. The authors isolated CD4+ T cells after more than eight days of culture. Vaccine recipients lacked prior SARS-CoV-2 infection and had negative nucleocapsid antibodies. Some clones are missing from TCRdb's copy, which holds only in-frame ones; the method was immunoSEQ multiplex PCR. The sample holds tens of thousands of clones, 60% to 80% seen once. Their target antigens are unknown. This specimen consisted of CD4+ T cells from PBMCs cultured with HCoV-OC43 spike peptides, obtained before COVID-19 vaccination. As for subset: HCoV-OC43 spike overlapping peptide pool stimulation. The receptors derive from a human donor who received a COVID-19 vaccine.

V and J are TRBV24-1 and TRBJ2-3; no clear D. Germline V CDR1 and CDR2: KGHDR, SFDVKD. Trimming removed 9 bases at V and 2 bases at J, with 11 bases between. The CDR3 extends over 13 amino acids. The CDR3 DNA reads as TGTGCCACCTCATCCCCCCCCACAGATACGCAGTATTTT. It specifies CATSSPPTDTQYF.

The chain employs TRBV2 and TRBJ2-4; D gene uncertain. V lost 8 bases and J 1 base, leaving 9 bases between the germline ends. This CDR3 comprises 13 residues. Per the germline V gene, CDR1 is SNHLY and CDR2 is FYNNEI. The CDR3 nucleotides read TGTGCCAGCCAACCATCGGCCAAAAACATTCAGTACTTC. Protein product: CASQPSAKNIQYF.

The genes are TRBV12-3 or TRBV12-4 and TRBJ2-1; D perhaps matches TRBD2 (5 bases). Trimming removed 7 bases at V and 2 bases at J, with 9 bases between. The CDR3 covers 13 residues. CDR3: CASTGYPYNEQFF. The CDR3 nucleotides read TGTGCCAGCACGGGGTACCCCTACAATGAGCAGTTCTTC.

V gene TRBV6-1 combines with J gene TRBJ1-2, with 7 nucleotides matching TRBD1. Germline CDR1 reads MNHNS; CDR2 reads SASEGT. V gave up 2 bases and J gave up 2 bases; unmatched junction bases: 8. The CDR3 is made up of 16 amino acids. The CDR3 DNA reads as TGTGCCAGCAGTGAACGGGGCGACAGGGAGAACTATGGCTACACCTTC. As protein: CASSERGDRENYGYTF.

V usage is TRBV7-2 and J usage is TRBJ1-2, with TRBD1 matching over 7 bases. The germline gives CDR1 SGHTA, CDR2 FQGNSA. The CDR3 length is 15 residues. V lost 3 bases, J lost 2 bases, and 6 bases stayed unmatched. CDR3 protein: CASSFPPGQNYGYTF. The CDR3 DNA reads TGTGCCAGCAGCTTCCCCCCGGGACAGAACTATGGCTACACCTTC.

V gene TRBV7-6 combines with J gene TRBJ1-6, with TRBD1 matching over 9 bases. V gave up 2 bases and J gave up 8 bases; unmatched junction bases: 10. The germline CDR1 and CDR2 sequences are SGHVS and FNYEAQ. The length of the CDR3 is 17 residues. CDR3: CASSLRPGQGSDSPLHF. CDR3 coding DNA: TGTGCCAGCAGCTTACGCCCGGGACAGGGAAGTGATTCACCCCTCCACTTT.

V usage is TRBV2 and J usage is TRBJ1-5; 7 bases fit TRBD1. With 2 bases clipped from V and 6 bases from J, the junction kept 4 bases outside the gene matches. Germline lookup yields CDR1 SNHLY and CDR2 FYNNEI. The CDR3 is 14 amino acids. DNA for the CDR3: TGTGCCAGCAGTGAAAGACAGGGTTTTCAGCCCCAGCATTTT. This gives the protein CASSERQGFQPQHF. The whole variable domain, remainder taken from reference TRBV2 and TRBJ1-5, is EPEVTQTPSHQVTQMGQEVILRCVPISNHLYFYWYRQILGQKVEFLVSFYNNEISEKSEIFDDQFSVERPDGSNFTLKIRSTKLEDSAMYFCASSERQGFQPQHFGDGTRLSIL.

This chain links TRBV5-1 with TRBJ1-2; perhaps TRBD1 as D (5 bases). From germline, CDR1 is SGHRS and CDR2 YFSETQ. The CDR3 covers 13 residues. Trimming took 4 bases from V and 2 from J, leaving 9 bases between them. The CDR3 loop is CASSPRGNYGYTF. CDR3 nucleotide sequence: TGCGCCAGCAGCCCCCGGGGGAACTATGGCTACACCTTC.

This sequence joins TRBV7-2 and TRBJ2-2, with a tentative D call TRBD2 (6 bases). Germline V gene data show CDR1 as SGHTA and CDR2 as FQGNSA. CDR3 length: 15 amino acids. V lost 3 bases and J lost 1, with 9 bases in between. The DNA of the CDR3 is TGTGCCAGCAGCTTGGGCGGGGTGAACACCGGGGAGCTGTTTTTT. Amino acid sequence: CASSLGGVNTGELFF.

The V gene is TRBV12-3 or TRBV12-4, the J gene TRBJ1-1, with D unclear. The CDR3 contains 13 residues. Trimming took off 9 bases at V and 5 bases at J, with 16 bases between the two ends. The CDR3 here is CARPSGPGTEAFF. Written as DNA, the CDR3 is TGTGCCAGGCCCAGCGGCCCGGGGACTGAAGCTTTCTTT.

This clone was detected a few times. The V call is TRBV5-1, the J call TRBJ1-1, with 10 bases aligning to TRBD1. The CDR3 has 15 residues. Unmatched junction bases numbered 7, after V lost 0 bases and J lost 8 bases. In germline, CDR1 is SGHRS, CDR2 YFSETQ. CDR3: CASSLVGQGIGEAFF. For the CDR3, the DNA is TGCGCCAGCAGCTTGGTGGGACAGGGGATTGGGGAAGCTTTCTTT.

J is TRBJ1-1 and V is TRBV15; TRBD1 matches at 9 bases. The CDR3 spans 15 residues. After removal of 3 bases from V and 4 bases from J, the junction contained 6 bases not matched to a gene. The germline V gene encodes CDR1 LNHNV and CDR2 YYDKDF (reference sequence). The DNA for the CDR3 is TGTGCCACCAGCAGGGGACAGGGTTGGGGCACTGAAGCTTTCTTT. Translating gives CATSRGQGWGTEAFF.

J is TRBJ2-1 and V is TRBV25-1; 10 bases align to TRBD2. The germline V gene encodes CDR1 MGHDK and CDR2 SYGVNS. The CDR3 consists of 16 residues. The V and J ends lost 6 bases and 5 bases, in that order; junction bases with no gene match: 10. The CDR3 sequence is CASSPRLAGADNEQFF. CDR3 nucleotide sequence: TGTGCCAGCAGCCCAAGGCTAGCGGGAGCGGACAATGAGCAGTTCTTC.

The chain carries TRBV13 and TRBJ2-3; 11 nucleotides agree with TRBD2. The CDR3 sequence is 16 residues long. Germline CDR1 is PRHDT and CDR2 is FYEKMQ (reference sequence). Trimming cost V 0 bases and J 4 bases; bases outside gene matches: 3. As DNA, the CDR3 is TGTGCCAGCAGCTTAGGACTAGCGGGAGCGTCAGATACGCAGTATTTT. Its translation: CASSLGLAGASDTQYF.

This clone was seen only a few times. The genes are TRBV4-1 and TRBJ2-7; the D is unclear. The CDR3 length is 14 residues. Trimming took off 1 base at V and 0 bases at J, with 7 bases between the two ends. Per germline, CDR1 MGHRA and CDR2 YSYEKL. DNA of the CDR3: TGCGCCAGCAGCCAAGTAGCTGGCTCCTACGAGCAGTACTTC. Amino acid sequence: CASSQVAGSYEQYF.

The chain joins TRBV27 to TRBJ1-4; 9 bases line up with TRBD1. V shed 6 bases, J shed 11 bases, and the junction held 13 bases outside the gene matches. CDR1 and CDR2 from the germline V gene are MNHEY and SMNVEV (reference sequence). The CDR3 extends over 15 amino acids. The CDR3 spells CASSPYGQGSSKLFF. CDR3 sequence (DNA): TGTGCCAGCAGCCCCTACGGACAGGGGTCGAGTAAACTGTTTTTT.